The next 3 T cell receptor beta chains were all read from a single sample in a study of a mutant IDH1 vaccine in newly diagnosed glioma. TCRdb's table, derived via immunoSEQ multiplex PCR, lists solely in-frame clones and lacks some. The sample carries tens of thousands of clones, around 75% recorded once. These TCRs are of unknown antigen specificity. Time point denoted: week 47, end of study. Vaccinated patients received 300 ug of mutant IDH1 20-mer peptide per dose, with topical imiquimod. The source material was PBMCs, sampled from a glioma patient whose treatment included an IDH1 peptide vaccine. The origin of the receptors is a man aged 35 to 55 with glioma.

CDR3 DNA: TGTGCCAGCAGCTTAGGATTGTTCAGGGGCACCGGGGAGACCCAGTACTTC. It translates to CASSLGLFRGTGETQYF. The chain has TRBV7-9 and TRBJ2-5; tentative D call: TRBD1 (6 bases). V shed 1 base and J shed 5 bases, with 20 bases lying between them. Per the germline V gene, CDR1 is SEHNR and CDR2 is FQNEAQ (reference sequence). The CDR3 has 17 residues.

This clone came up a few times. J is TRBJ1-1 and V is TRBV12-5, with D hard to call. Germline V CDR1 and CDR2: LGHNT, FRNRAP. CDR3 length: 13 residues. Trimming stripped 0 bases from V and 7 bases from J, with 9 bases between. Here the CDR3 reads CASGLVVGHEAFF. The CDR3 DNA reads TGTGCTAGTGGTTTGGTTGTCGGTCATGAAGCTTTCTTT.

As regards this clone: Since the CDR3 does not end with the conserved phenylalanine or tryptophan, this likely comes from a read error. The limits of the CDR3 on the DNA are not certain, so only TCRdb's listed CDR3 is given. The chain employs TRBV5-6 and TRBJ1-2. Looked up from germline, CDR1 is SGHDT and CDR2 is YYEEEE. The CDR3 length equals 14 residues, ends included. CDR3: CASSPRAPDGPWFS.